This T cell receptor (beta chain) was documented in a study of T cells in narcolepsy. Broader study findings: Autoreactive HCRT-specific and TRIB2-specific clonotypes were marked in same-patient CSF-versus-blood CD4+ comparisons. Healthy controls reportedly lacked the autoreactive clonotypes serially found in patients' blood. In some patient and control memory CD4+ samples, autoreactive clones were absent.

The repertoire was sequenced with immunoSEQ multiplex PCR; TCRdb's copy has only in-frame clones and lacks some. The sample lists 25,000 to 30,000 clones, 80% to 90% occurring once. This clone occurred a few times. The antigen is unknown. This TCR derives from a human donor in good health. Sequencing was done on a sample of memory (CD45RA-) CD4+ T cells from blood.

DNA of the CDR3: TGTGCCTGGACCTGGCAGAACACTGAAGCTTTCTTT. As protein: CAWTWQNTEAFF. The rearrangement joins TRBV30 to TRBJ1-1; D unresolved. V lost 4 bases and J lost 1, with 7 bases in between. The CDR3 contains 12 residues. The V gene's germline CDR1 is GTSNPN and CDR2 SVGIG (reference sequence).